The 21 T cell receptor beta chains in this list originate from one sample, sequenced in a study of graft-versus-host responses after intestinal transplantation. Sequenced by immunoSEQ multiplex PCR; TCRdb stores in-frame clones only, minus some. In the table there are about 70,000 clones, roughly 91% of which are singletons. Antigen specificity for these receptors is unknown. The starting material was unstimulated CD8+ T cells sorted from spleen or lymph node cells, obtained before intestinal transplant. These receptors came from a human donor who received an intestinal transplant.

The V call is TRBV13, the J call TRBJ2-1; 7 nucleotides align to TRBD1. The V segment lost 5 bases and the J segment 5 bases; nucleotides outside the gene matches: 9. CDR1 PRHDT and CDR2 FYEKMQ come from the germline V gene (reference sequence). The CDR3 has 15 amino acids. In DNA form, the CDR3 reads TGTGCCAGCAGCCGCCAGGGGGAGATAAACAATGAGCAGTTCTTC. Its protein product is CASSRQGEINNEQFF.

The rearrangement uses TRBV2 and TRBJ2-7, with D possibly being TRBD2 (5 bases). This CDR3 region has 13 residues. Trimming took off 3 bases at V and 6 bases at J, with 12 bases between the two ends. Per germline, CDR1 SNHLY and CDR2 FYNNEI. CDR3 bases: TGTGCCAGCAGTGATGTCGGGGTCTCCGAGCAGTACTTC. It yields the protein CASSDVGVSEQYF.

V and J are TRBV13 and TRBJ2-7; 8 bases agree with TRBD2. The CDR3 is made up of 14 amino acids. Trimming removed 5 bases from V and 2 bases from J; junction bases left unmatched: 5. Germline V gives CDR1 PRHDT, CDR2 FYEKMQ (reference sequence). In DNA, the CDR3 is TGTGCCAGCAGCGTCGGGGGGGGGCCCTACGAGCAGTACTTC. Amino acid sequence: CASSVGGGPYEQYF.

V is TRBV29-1 and J is TRBJ1-3; tentative D call: TRBD1 (5 bases). The V end lost 6 bases, the J end lost 2 bases, and 8 bases lay between the germline ends. The CDR3 totals 12 residues. Germline CDR1 and CDR2: SQVTM and ANQGSEA. The CDR3 reads CSVVGPGNTIYF. For the CDR3, the DNA is TGCAGCGTCGTGGGGCCTGGAAACACCATATATTTT.

The genes are TRBV9 and TRBJ1-4; D perhaps matches TRBD1 (5 bases). The CDR3 runs to 14 residues. Germline V gene sequence: CDR1 SGDLS, CDR2 YYNGEE. The ends were cut back, 3 bases at V and 5 bases at J, with 11 bases in the middle. DNA for the CDR3: TGTGCCAGCAGCGACGGGACTCTAAATGAAAAACTGTTTTTT. Protein product: CASSDGTLNEKLFF.

The genes are TRBV6-5 and TRBJ2-3; D gene unclear. Germline CDR1 and CDR2: MNHEY and SVGAGI. CDR3 length equals 14 residues. V was pared by 7 bases and J by 1 base, with 12 bases between. The chain's CDR3 is CASTTTSGTDTQYF. CDR3 nucleotides: TGTGCCAGCACCACAACCAGTGGCACAGATACGCAGTATTTT.

The rearrangement uses TRBV9 and TRBJ2-5; maybe TRBD2 (5 bases). The ends were cut back, 7 bases at V and 5 bases at J, with 12 bases in the middle. The CDR3 spans 12 residues. Per the germline V gene, CDR1 is SGDLS and CDR2 is YYNGEE. The CDR3 coding sequence is TGTGCCAGCGAGGGCCTCGGGGAGACCCAGTACTTC. It is translated as CASEGLGETQYF.

The rearrangement links TRBV27 to TRBJ2-1, with 9 positions matching TRBD2. V shed 6 bases and J 3 bases; nucleotides not matched to a gene: 9. This CDR3 contains 16 residues. From germline, CDR1 is MNHEY and CDR2 SMNVEV (reference sequence). Written as DNA, the CDR3 is TGTGCCAGCAGCCCCCGTGGTAGCGGGGGCTACAATGAGCAGTTCTTC. This encodes CASSPRGSGGYNEQFF.

The chain links TRBV10-3 to TRBJ1-6, with 7 bases identical to TRBD1. This CDR3 is built from 14 residues. Per germline, CDR1 ENHRY and CDR2 SYGVKD. After removal of 6 bases from V and 6 bases from J, the junction contained 5 bases not matched to a gene. CDR3 DNA sequence: TGTGCCATCAGGGACGGGACAGCTAATTCACCCCTCCACTTT. It is translated as CAIRDGTANSPLHF.

V usage is TRBV19 and J usage is TRBJ1-5, with D possibly TRBD1 on 5 matching bases. The CDR3 length is 17 residues. From germline, CDR1 is LNHDA and CDR2 SQIVND (reference sequence). Trimming removed 2 bases at V and 0 bases at J, with 14 bases between. Here the CDR3 DNA reads TGTGCCAGTAGTATAACCGGGGGGAGCGATAGCAATCAGCCCCAGCATTTT. It is translated as CASSITGGSDSNQPQHF.

This clone was seen only a few times. This chain joins TRBV5-5 and TRBJ1-1; D perhaps matches TRBD1 (6 bases). The CDR3 loop spans 15 amino acids. In germline, CDR1 is SGHKS, CDR2 YYEKEE (reference sequence). V dropped 1 base and J dropped 5 bases, with 15 bases sitting between them. As DNA, the CDR3 is TGTGCCAGCAGCTTGTGGGGGGGGCTGGGAACTGAAGCTTTCTTT. Protein sequence: CASSLWGGLGTEAFF.

The V gene is TRBV9, the J gene TRBJ2-5, with D maybe TRBD2 (5 bases). The J call is in doubt because the DNA end fits TRBJ2-7 better. The CDR3 extends over 15 amino acids. Looked up from germline, CDR1 is SGDLS and CDR2 is YYNGEE. CDR3 amino acids: CASSVGRSGSYEQYF. CDR3 nucleotides: TGTGCCAGCAGCGTAGGTCGGTCGGGATCCTACGAGCAGTACTTC.

The chain joins TRBV7-9 to TRBJ2-5; tentative D call: TRBD2 (5 bases). V was clipped by 2 bases and J by 5 bases, with 12 bases between them. This CDR3 region has 14 residues. Per the germline V gene, CDR1 is SEHNR and CDR2 is FQNEAQ (reference sequence). In DNA form, the CDR3 reads TGTGCCAGCAGCTTATCCTCCGGCGGGGAGACCCAGTACTTC. Amino acid sequence: CASSLSSGGETQYF.

There are a few counts of this clone. The gene calls are TRBV19 and TRBJ1-6; possibly TRBD1 for D (6 bases). Trimming stripped 4 bases from V and 7 bases from J, with 11 bases between. Germline values: CDR1 LNHDA, CDR2 SQIVND (reference sequence). CDR3 length: 14 residues. As DNA, the CDR3 is TGTGCCAGTAGTACAGGGGTTGGGAATTCACCCCTCCACTTT. This sequence encodes CASSTGVGNSPLHF. Complete variable domain (other parts from reference TRBV19 and TRBJ1-6): DGGITQSPKYLFRKEGQNVTLSCEQNLNHDAMYWYRQDPGQGLRLIYYSQIVNDFQKGDIAEGYSVSREKKESFPLTVTSAQKNPTAFYLCASSTGVGNSPLHFGNGTRLTVT.

This chain links TRBV27 with TRBJ2-3, with TRBD1 identical over 7 bases. The CDR3 loop spans 16 amino acids. With 5 bases clipped from V and 2 bases from J, the junction kept 10 bases outside the gene matches. Germline lookup yields CDR1 MNHEY and CDR2 SMNVEV (reference sequence). CDR3 DNA: TGTGCCAGCAGTCCCTATGAAGGGGGCACCACAGATACGCAGTATTTT. Protein: CASSPYEGGTTDTQYF.

J is TRBJ2-7 and V is TRBV10-2; TRBD2 agrees at 12 bases. This CDR3 is built from 18 residues. CDR1 and CDR2 (germline): WSHSY, SAAADI. The V and J ends lost 2 bases and 0 bases, in that order; junction bases with no gene match: 8. The CDR3 coding sequence is TGCGCCAGCAGTGAGCCTAGCGGGGGGGCCCCCCTCTCCTACGAGCAGTACTTC. Translating gives CASSEPSGGAPLSYEQYF.

V is TRBV5-6 and J is TRBJ2-1; tentatively, D is TRBD2 (6 bases). V lost 2 bases and J 7 bases, leaving 10 bases between the germline ends. Looked up from germline, CDR1 is SGHDT and CDR2 is YYEEEE. CDR3 length: 13 amino acids. The CDR3, as DNA: TGTGCCAGCAGCTTCGGCCTAGCGAATGAGCAGTTCTTC. Translated, it gives CASSFGLANEQFF. Complete variable domain (other parts from reference TRBV5-6 and TRBJ2-1): DAGVTQSPTHLIKTRGQQVTLRCSPKSGHDTVSWYQQALGQGPQFIFQYYEEEERQRGNFPDRFSGHQFPNYSSELNVNALLLGDSALYLCASSFGLANEQFFGPGTRLTVL.

The chain employs TRBV5-6 and TRBJ2-7; TRBD1 aligns across 8 bases. With 2 bases clipped from V and 5 bases from J, the junction kept 9 bases outside the gene matches. Germline lookup yields CDR1 SGHDT and CDR2 YYEEEE. This CDR3 is 15 amino acids long. The CDR3 reads CASSLIRGPGNEQYF. The DNA of the CDR3 is TGTGCCAGCAGCTTAATCAGGGGGCCAGGGAACGAGCAGTACTTC.

The CDR3 nucleotides read TGCGCCAGCAGCCAAGATCTGTTAGCGGTGAACACTGAAGCTTTCTTT. Translation gives CASSQDLLAVNTEAFF. This chain connects TRBV4-1 to TRBJ1-1; D ambiguous. Germline CDR1 MGHRA, CDR2 YSYEKL. V dropped 0 bases and J dropped 0 bases, with 11 bases sitting between them. This CDR3 is built from 16 residues.

V usage is TRBV9 and J usage is TRBJ2-7, with 9 bases aligning to TRBD2. Germline loops: CDR1 SGDLS, CDR2 YYNGEE. The CDR3 extends over 16 amino acids. V shed 3 bases, J shed 7 bases, and the junction held 14 bases outside the gene matches. CDR3 nucleotides: TGTGCCAGCAGCGCCCCACCCGGCGGGGGGGCGGGTGAGCAGTACTTC. This sequence encodes CASSAPPGGGAGEQYF.

V gene TRBV16 combines with J gene TRBJ1-1; D unresolved. Germline-derived CDR1 and CDR2 are KGHSY and FQNENV. V was cut by 2 bases and J by 8 bases, with 12 bases left in between. The CDR3 covers 13 residues. CDR3 sequence (DNA): TGTGCCAGCAGCCAAGAGACGTTCGGGGAAGCTTTCTTT. Amino acids: CASSQETFGEAFF.